This TCR beta chain derives from a study of blood T cell repertoires in COVID-19. Turning to the study itself: Samples representing acute and convalescent COVID-19 were sourced from the United States, Italy and Spain. Nucleic acid was either cDNA or gDNA, and it came from T cells, B-cell-depleted T cells, or PBMCs.

Source study methods: Amplifying reference gene primers gave estimates of nucleated cell counts. The repertoire was sequenced with immunoSEQ multiplex PCR; TCRdb's copy has only in-frame clones and lacks some. V and J calls plus clone size are reproduced from that table; the DNA served to infer D and trimming. The sample yields around 100,000 clones, about four fifths seen once. The CDR3 is 15 residues long. Per germline, CDR1 SGHNT and CDR2 YENEEA. Unmatched junction bases numbered 4, after V lost 3 bases and J lost 3 bases. Sequenced material: peripheral blood. The gene calls are TRBV11-3 and TRBJ1-2; 10 bases agree with TRBD1. The sequence was collected from a human donor in a cohort sampled during active COVID-19. The CDR3 here is CASSFGQGVDYGYTF. In nucleotides, the CDR3 is TGTGCCAGCAGCTTTGGACAGGGGGTAGACTATGGCTACACCTTC.